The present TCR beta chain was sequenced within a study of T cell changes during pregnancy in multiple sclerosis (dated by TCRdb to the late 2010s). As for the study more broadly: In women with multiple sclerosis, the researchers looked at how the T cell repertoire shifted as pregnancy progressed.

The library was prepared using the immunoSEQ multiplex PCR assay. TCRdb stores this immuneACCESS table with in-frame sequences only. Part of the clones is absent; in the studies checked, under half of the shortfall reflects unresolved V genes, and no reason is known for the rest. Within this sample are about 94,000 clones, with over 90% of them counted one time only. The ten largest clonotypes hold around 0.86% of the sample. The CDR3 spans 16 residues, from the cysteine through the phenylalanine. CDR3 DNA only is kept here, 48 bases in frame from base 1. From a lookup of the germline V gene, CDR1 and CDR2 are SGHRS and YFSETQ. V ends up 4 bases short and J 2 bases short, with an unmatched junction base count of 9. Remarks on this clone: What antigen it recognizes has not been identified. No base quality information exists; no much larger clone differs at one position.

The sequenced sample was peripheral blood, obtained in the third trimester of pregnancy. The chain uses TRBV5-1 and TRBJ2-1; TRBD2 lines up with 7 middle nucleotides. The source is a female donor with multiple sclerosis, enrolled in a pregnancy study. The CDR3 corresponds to CASSRTWSGAYNEQFF. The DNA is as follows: TGCGCCAGCAGCCGCACCTGGAGCGGGGCCTACAATGAGCAGTTCTTC.